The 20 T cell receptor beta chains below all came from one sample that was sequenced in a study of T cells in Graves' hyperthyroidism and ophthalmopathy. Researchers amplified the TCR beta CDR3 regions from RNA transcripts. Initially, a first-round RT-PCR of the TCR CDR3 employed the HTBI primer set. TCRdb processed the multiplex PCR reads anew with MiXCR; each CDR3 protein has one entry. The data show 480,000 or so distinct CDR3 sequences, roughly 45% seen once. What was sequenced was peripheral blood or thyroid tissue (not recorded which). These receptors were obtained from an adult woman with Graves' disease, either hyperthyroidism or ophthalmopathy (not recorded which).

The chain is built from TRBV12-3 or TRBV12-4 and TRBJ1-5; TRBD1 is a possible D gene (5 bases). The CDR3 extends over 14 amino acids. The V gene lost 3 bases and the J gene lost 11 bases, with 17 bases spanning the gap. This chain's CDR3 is CASSFGAVLRAQHF. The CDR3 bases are TGTGCCAGCAGTTTTGGGGCAGTGCTTCGGGCCCAGCATTTT.

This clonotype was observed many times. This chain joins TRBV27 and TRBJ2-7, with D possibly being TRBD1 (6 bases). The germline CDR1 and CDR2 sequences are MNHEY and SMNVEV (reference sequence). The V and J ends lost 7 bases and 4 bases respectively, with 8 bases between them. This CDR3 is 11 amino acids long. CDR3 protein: CASIRGYEQYF. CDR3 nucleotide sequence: TGTGCCAGCATCAGGGGTTACGAGCAGTACTTC.

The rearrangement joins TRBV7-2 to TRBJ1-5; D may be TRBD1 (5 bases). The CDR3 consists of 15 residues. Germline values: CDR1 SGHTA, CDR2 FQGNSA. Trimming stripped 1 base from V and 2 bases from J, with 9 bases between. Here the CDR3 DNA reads TGTGCCAGCAGCTTAGGGGGGAGAGGCAATCAGCCCCAGCATTTT. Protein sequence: CASSLGGRGNQPQHF.

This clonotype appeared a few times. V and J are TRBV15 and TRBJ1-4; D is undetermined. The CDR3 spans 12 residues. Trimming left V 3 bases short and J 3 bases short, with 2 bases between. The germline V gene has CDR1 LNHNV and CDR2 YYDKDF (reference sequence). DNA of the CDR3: TGTGCCACCAGCAGGGCTAATGAAAAACTGTTTTTT. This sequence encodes CATSRANEKLFF.

CDR3 nucleotides: TGTGCCACCAGGGACAGGGCCCCCTACGAGCAGTACTTC. Its protein is CATRDRAPYEQYF. The rearrangement links TRBV2 to TRBJ2-7; 9 nucleotides agree with TRBD1. J was trimmed by 2 bases and V by 10 bases; bases with no gene match: 6. Germline CDR1 is SNHLY and CDR2 is FYNNEI. The CDR3 totals 13 residues. The variable domain in full, with the rest retrieved from reference TRBV2 and TRBJ2-7, is EPEVTQTPSHQVTQMGQEVILRCVPISNHLYFYWYRQILGQKVEFLVSFYNNEISEKSEIFDDQFSVERPDGSNFTLKIRSTKLEDSAMYFCATRDRAPYEQYFGPGTRLTVT.

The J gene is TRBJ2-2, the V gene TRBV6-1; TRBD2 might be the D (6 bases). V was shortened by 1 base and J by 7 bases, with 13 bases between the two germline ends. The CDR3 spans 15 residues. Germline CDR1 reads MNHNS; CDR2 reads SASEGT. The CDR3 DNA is TGTGCCAGCAGTGAAGAAGAGGGAGCGGGCGGGGAGCTGTTTTTT. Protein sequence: CASSEEEGAGGELFF.

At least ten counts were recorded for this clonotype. The CDR3 DNA sequence: TGCAGTGCTCGCAATACCGGCACTGAAGCTTTCTTT. Its translation: CSARNTGTEAFF. The chain carries TRBV20-1 and TRBJ1-1, with D unresolved. The germline CDR1 and CDR2 sequences are DFQATT and SNEGSKA (reference sequence). V lost 5 bases and J lost 4, with 11 bases in between. The CDR3 consists of 12 residues.

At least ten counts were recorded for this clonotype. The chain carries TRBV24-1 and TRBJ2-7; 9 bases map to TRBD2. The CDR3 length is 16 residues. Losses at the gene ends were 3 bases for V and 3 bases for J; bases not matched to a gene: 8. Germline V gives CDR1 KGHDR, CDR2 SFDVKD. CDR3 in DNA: TGTGCCACCAGTGATGCGCGACTAGCGGAATTCTACGAGCAGTACTTC. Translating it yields CATSDARLAEFYEQYF.

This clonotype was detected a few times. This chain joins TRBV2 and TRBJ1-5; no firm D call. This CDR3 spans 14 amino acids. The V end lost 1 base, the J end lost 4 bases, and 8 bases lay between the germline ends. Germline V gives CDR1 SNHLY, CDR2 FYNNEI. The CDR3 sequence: CASSEELGNQPQHF. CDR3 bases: TGTGCCAGCAGTGAAGAGTTAGGGAATCAGCCCCAGCATTTT.

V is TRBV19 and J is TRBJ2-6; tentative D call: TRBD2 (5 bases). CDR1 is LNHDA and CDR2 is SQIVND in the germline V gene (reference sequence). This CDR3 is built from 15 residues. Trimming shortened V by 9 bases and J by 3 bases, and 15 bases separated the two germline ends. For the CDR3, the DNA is TGTGCCAGCAGCTTGCTAGGAGGTGGGGCCAACGTCCTGACTTTC. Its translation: CASSLLGGGANVLTF.

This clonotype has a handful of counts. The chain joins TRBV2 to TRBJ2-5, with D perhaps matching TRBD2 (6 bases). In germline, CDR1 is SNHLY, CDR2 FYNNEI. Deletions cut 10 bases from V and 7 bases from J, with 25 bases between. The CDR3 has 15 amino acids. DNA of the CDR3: TGTGCCACACTCGGAGGGCCTCACGCCAGGTGGACCCAGTACTTC. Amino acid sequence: CATLGGPHARWTQYF.

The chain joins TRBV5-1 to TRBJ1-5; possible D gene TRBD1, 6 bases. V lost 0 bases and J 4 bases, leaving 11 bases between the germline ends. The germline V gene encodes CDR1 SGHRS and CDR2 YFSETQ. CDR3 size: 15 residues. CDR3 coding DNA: TGCGCCAGCAGCTTGGAGGACAGCCTGAATCAGCCCCAGCATTTT. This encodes CASSLEDSLNQPQHF.

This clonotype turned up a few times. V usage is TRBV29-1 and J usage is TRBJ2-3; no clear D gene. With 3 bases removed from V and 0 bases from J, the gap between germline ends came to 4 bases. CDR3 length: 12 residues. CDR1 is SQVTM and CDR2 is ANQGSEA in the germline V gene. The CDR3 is CSVDLSTDTQYF. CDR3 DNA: TGCAGCGTTGACCTGAGCACAGATACGCAGTATTTT.

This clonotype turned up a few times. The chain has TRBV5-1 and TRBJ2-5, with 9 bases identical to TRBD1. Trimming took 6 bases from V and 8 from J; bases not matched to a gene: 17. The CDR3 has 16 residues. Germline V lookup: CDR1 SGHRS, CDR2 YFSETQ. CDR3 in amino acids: CASTTEGTGSAGTQYF. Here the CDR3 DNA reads TGCGCCAGCACCACGGAAGGGACAGGGAGCGCCGGAACCCAGTACTTC.

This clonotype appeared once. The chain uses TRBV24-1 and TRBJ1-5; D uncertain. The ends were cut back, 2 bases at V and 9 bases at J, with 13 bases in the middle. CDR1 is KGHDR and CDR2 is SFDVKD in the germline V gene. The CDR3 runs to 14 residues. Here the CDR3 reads CATSDSGDTLPQHF. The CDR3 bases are TGTGCCACCAGTGATTCCGGAGACACATTGCCCCAGCATTTT.

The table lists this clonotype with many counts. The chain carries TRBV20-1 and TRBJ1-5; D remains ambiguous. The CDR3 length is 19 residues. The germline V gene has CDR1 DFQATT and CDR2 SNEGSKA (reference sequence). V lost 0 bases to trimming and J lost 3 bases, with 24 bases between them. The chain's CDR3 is CSARDLVPTLIATNQPQHF. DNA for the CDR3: TGCAGTGCTAGAGATTTGGTCCCTACACTAATTGCGACCAATCAGCCCCAGCATTTT.

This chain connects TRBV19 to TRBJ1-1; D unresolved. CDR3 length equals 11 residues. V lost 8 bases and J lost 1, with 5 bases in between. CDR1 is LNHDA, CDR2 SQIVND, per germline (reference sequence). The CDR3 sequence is CASGPNTEAFF. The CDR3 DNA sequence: TGTGCCAGTGGCCCGAACACTGAAGCTTTCTTT.

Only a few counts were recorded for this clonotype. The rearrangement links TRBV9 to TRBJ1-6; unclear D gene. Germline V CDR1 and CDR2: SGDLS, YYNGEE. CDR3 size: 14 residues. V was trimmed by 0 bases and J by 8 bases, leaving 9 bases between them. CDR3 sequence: CASSVVGIDSPLHF. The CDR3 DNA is TGTGCCAGCAGCGTAGTGGGGATCGATTCACCCCTCCACTTT.

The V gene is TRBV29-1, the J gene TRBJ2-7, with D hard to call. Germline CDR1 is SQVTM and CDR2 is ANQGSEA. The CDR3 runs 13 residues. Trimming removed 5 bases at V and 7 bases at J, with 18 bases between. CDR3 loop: CSVPGGGYNEQYF. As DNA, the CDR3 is TGCAGCGTTCCGGGTGGCGGCTACAATGAGCAGTACTTC.

The CDR3 is CASSLARGGQAPGEQYF. The CDR3 DNA sequence: TGTGCCAGCAGCTTAGCGCGGGGAGGGCAAGCCCCTGGGGAGCAGTACTTC. V gene TRBV7-2 combines with J gene TRBJ2-7; 7 positions match TRBD2. V gave up 0 bases and J gave up 7 bases; unmatched junction bases: 15. This CDR3 comprises 17 residues. Germline V CDR1 and CDR2: SGHTA, FQGNSA.